This T cell receptor beta chain emerged from a study of shared clonotypes between healthy human individuals. Study context: Three plates were used per donor for CD4 naive, three for CD4 memory, two for CD8 naive and one for CD8 memory. Study-wide results and caveats: With a handful of donors compared, around 5% of naive CD4 clonotypes were shared. Clonotype sharing among the donors was expected to vary with sequencing depth. A limitation of the genetic and exposure-history diversity represented arose from few donors.

The table came from immunoSEQ multiplex PCR; TCRdb's copy has only in-frame clones and leaves some out. The sample lists more than 2 million clones, 85% to 95% seen once, with more than 1.5% in the top ten. In the naive CD8 group, cells lacked CD45RO and were positively selected for CCR7, so terminally differentiated effector memory CD45RA+ cells were left out. As regards this clone: Its antigen is unidentified. The sample has other DNA sequences that encode this CDR3 too.

V was clipped by 0 bases and J by 4 bases; unmatched bases: 3. The germline V gene has CDR1 MNHEY and CDR2 SMNVEV (reference sequence). This CDR3 is 16 amino acids long. Material for sequencing was naive CD8+ T cells from PBMCs. V is TRBV27 and J is TRBJ2-1, with 10 positions matching TRBD2. The sequence came from a man younger than 35 in good health. Some clones in this sample may be carry-over from other donors' samples. The CDR3 DNA reads as TGTGCCAGCAGTTTATCGCTAGCGGGAGCATACAATGAGCAGTTCTTC. This gives the protein CASSLSLAGAYNEQFF.